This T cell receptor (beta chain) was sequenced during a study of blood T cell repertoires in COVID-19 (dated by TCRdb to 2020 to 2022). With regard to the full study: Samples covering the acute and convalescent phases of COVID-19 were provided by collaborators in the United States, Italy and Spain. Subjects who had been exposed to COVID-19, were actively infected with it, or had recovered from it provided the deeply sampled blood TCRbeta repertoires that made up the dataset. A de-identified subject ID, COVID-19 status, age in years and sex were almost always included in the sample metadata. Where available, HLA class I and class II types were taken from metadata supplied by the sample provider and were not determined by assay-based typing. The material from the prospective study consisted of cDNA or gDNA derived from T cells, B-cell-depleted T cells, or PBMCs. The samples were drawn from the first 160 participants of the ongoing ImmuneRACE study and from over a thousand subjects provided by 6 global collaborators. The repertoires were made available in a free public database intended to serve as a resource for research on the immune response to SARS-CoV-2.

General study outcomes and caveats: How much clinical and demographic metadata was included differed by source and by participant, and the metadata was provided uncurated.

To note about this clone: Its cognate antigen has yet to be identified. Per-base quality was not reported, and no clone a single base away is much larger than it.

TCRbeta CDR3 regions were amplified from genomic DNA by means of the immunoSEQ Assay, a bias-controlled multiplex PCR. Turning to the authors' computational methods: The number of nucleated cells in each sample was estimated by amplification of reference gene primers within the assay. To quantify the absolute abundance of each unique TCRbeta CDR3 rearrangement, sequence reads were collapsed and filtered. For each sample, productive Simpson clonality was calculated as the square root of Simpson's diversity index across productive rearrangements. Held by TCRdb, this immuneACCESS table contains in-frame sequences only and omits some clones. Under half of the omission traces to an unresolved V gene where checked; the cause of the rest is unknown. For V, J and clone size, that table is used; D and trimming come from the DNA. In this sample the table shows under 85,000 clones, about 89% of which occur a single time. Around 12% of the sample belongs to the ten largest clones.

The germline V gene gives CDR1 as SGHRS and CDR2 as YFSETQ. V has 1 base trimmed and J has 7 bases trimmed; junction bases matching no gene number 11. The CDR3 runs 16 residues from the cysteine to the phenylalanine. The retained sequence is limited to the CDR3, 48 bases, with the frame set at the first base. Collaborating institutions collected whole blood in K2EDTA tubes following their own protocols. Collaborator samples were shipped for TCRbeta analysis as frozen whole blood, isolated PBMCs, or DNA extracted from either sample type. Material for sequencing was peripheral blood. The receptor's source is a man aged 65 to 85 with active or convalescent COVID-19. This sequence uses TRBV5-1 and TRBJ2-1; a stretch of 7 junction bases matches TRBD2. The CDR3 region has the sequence CASSLLAGDMSNEQFF. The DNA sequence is TGCGCCAGCAGCTTGCTGGCGGGGGATATGTCGAATGAGCAGTTCTTC.